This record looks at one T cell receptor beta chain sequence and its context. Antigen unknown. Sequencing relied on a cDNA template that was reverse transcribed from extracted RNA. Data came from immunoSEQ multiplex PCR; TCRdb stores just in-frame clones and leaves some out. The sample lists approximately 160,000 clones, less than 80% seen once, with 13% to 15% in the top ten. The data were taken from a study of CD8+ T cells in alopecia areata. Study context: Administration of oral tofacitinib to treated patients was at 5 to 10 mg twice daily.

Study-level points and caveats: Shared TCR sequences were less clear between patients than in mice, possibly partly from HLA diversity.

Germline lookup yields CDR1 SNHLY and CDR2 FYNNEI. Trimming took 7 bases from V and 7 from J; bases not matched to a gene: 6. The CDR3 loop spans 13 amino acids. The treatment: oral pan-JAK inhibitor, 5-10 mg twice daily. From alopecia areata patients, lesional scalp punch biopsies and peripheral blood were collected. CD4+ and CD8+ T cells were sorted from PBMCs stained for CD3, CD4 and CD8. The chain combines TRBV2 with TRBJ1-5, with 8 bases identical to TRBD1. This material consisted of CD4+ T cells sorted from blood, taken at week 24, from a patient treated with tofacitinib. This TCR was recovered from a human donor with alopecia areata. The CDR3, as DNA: TGTGCCAGCACCCGGGACAGGAACCAGCCCCAGCATTTT. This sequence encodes CASTRDRNQPQHF.